This entry lists 14 T cell receptor beta chains sequenced from one sample in a study of T cells after yellow fever vaccination. TCRdb re-called the 5' RACE reads through MiXCR, storing one row per CDR3 protein. The data contain some 350,000 distinct CDR3 sequences, approximately 5.7% of them singletons. The specimen comprised PBMCs, sampled 5 days after the yellow fever booster vaccination. The receptors shown here come from a man between 25 and 39 years old who received the YFV17D yellow fever vaccine.

This clonotype was picked up a small number of times. The gene calls are TRBV5-1 and TRBJ1-1, with D maybe TRBD1 (5 bases). The germline V and J ends were trimmed by 0 bases and 4 bases, with 10 bases remaining between them. CDR1 and CDR2 from the germline V gene are SGHRS and YFSETQ. CDR3 length: 14 residues. The CDR3 DNA is TGCGCCAGCAGCTTGGAAGGACAAGTCACTGAAGCTTTCTTT. Amino acids: CASSLEGQVTEAFF.

The rearrangement uses TRBV20-1 and TRBJ2-7, with D maybe TRBD1 (6 bases). The germline CDR1 and CDR2 sequences are DFQATT and SNEGSKA (reference sequence). Trimming removed 3 bases at V and 0 bases at J, with 21 bases between. This CDR3 is built from 17 residues. Here the CDR3 DNA reads TGCAGTGCTAGTGGGGTGGCCCGGGACAAAGTCTCCTACGAGCAGTACTTC. Protein sequence: CSASGVARDKVSYEQYF.

This clonotype was found many times. The chain is built from TRBV6-1 and TRBJ2-7; perhaps TRBD2 as D (7 bases). Trimming took 11 bases from V and 0 from J, leaving 14 bases between them. Germline CDR1 is MNHNS and CDR2 is SASEGT. The CDR3 is 13 amino acids. CDR3 DNA sequence: TGTGCCGGGGGCGGCGGGAGCTCCTACGAGCAGTACTTC. Protein product: CAGGGGSSYEQYF.

The sample holds many counts of this clonotype. The V call is TRBV6-2 or TRBV6-3, the J call TRBJ2-3; the D gene is possibly TRBD2 (5 bases). This CDR3 has 15 residues. The V gene lost 2 bases and the J gene lost 0 bases, with 9 bases spanning the gap. CDR1 MNHEY and CDR2 SVGEGT come from the germline V gene. CDR3 sequence (DNA): TGTGCCAGCAGTTACCCCTGGACTAGCACAGATACGCAGTATTTT. It specifies CASSYPWTSTDTQYF.

Many counts were recorded for this clonotype. The rearrangement uses TRBV10-3 and TRBJ1-2, with D unclear. The CDR3 contains 13 residues. Looked up from germline, CDR1 is ENHRY and CDR2 is SYGVKD. Trimming pared 4 bases from V and 4 bases from J, leaving 10 bases between. The CDR3 loop reads CAISGVGGYGYTF. CDR3 in DNA: TGTGCCATCAGTGGAGTGGGCGGCTATGGCTACACCTTC.

This clonotype was counted only a few times. The chain recombines TRBV5-6 with TRBJ2-1; D may correspond to TRBD1 or TRBD2 (5 bases each). CDR1 and CDR2 from the germline V gene are SGHDT and YYEEEE. The CDR3 has 14 residues. The V gene lost 3 bases and the J gene lost 9 bases, with 16 bases spanning the gap. The CDR3 here is CASSSGRVWGEQFF. Written as DNA, the CDR3 is TGTGCCAGCAGCTCGGGACGGGTGTGGGGTGAGCAGTTCTTC.

The rearrangement joins TRBV10-3 to TRBJ2-7; 8 bases fit TRBD2. The CDR3 totals 14 residues. V trimming: 4 bases; J trimming: 5 bases; junction bases outside the gene matches: 7. CDR1 ENHRY and CDR2 SYGVKD come from the germline V gene. The CDR3 DNA reads as TGTGCCATCAGTGTTTCGGGGGGGGATGACGAGCAGTACTTC. This encodes CAISVSGGDDEQYF.

The gene calls are TRBV24-1 and TRBJ1-2, with D hard to call. This CDR3 contains 13 residues. V was shortened by 4 bases and J by 4 bases, with 9 bases between the two germline ends. Germline CDR1 is KGHDR and CDR2 is SFDVKD. The CDR3 sequence: CATSDTGTYGYTF. DNA of the CDR3: TGTGCCACCAGTGACACGGGCACCTATGGCTACACCTTC.

This clonotype was detected a few times. This chain links TRBV29-1 with TRBJ2-5; 7 nucleotides align to TRBD2. Germline V CDR1 and CDR2: SQVTM, ANQGSEA. This CDR3 has 14 amino acids. V lost 7 bases and J lost 1; bases outside the gene matches: 9. The CDR3 spells CSGTRSSGQETQYF. In DNA, the CDR3 is TGCAGCGGAACTAGATCTAGCGGCCAAGAGACCCAGTACTTC. The complete variable domain, with remaining parts taken from reference TRBV29-1 and TRBJ2-5, reads SAVISQKPSRDICQRGTSLTIQCQVDSQVTMMFWYRQQPGQSLTLIATANQGSEATYESGFVIDKFPISRPNLTFSTLTVSNMSPEDSSIYLCSGTRSSGQETQYFGPGTRLLVL.

This clonotype was detected many times. This chain connects TRBV5-1 to TRBJ2-1, with TRBD1 matching over 7 bases. The CDR3 extends over 13 amino acids. The germline CDR1 and CDR2 sequences are SGHRS and YFSETQ. The V and J ends lost 4 bases and 4 bases, in that order; junction bases with no gene match: 2. The DNA for the CDR3 is TGCGCCAGCAGCCAACAGGGGTACAATGAGCAGTTCTTC. Amino acids: CASSQQGYNEQFF.

CDR3 in amino acids: CATSRDNQARLGYTF. The CDR3 coding sequence is TGTGCCACCAGCAGAGATAACCAGGCCCGGTTAGGCTACACCTTC. This chain uses TRBV15 with TRBJ1-2; no clear D. CDR3 length equals 15 residues. Per the germline V gene, CDR1 is LNHNV and CDR2 is YYDKDF (reference sequence). Trimming removed 0 bases from V and 8 bases from J, with 16 bases in between.

This clonotype was seen repeatedly, ten times or more. In DNA, the CDR3 is TGTGCCAGCAGTGAATCCCCCCCGGGACAGGGGGCGCCTGAGCAGTACTTC. It specifies CASSESPPGQGAPEQYF. The V gene is TRBV25-1, the J gene TRBJ2-7; the match to TRBD1 covers 12 bases. Trimming took 1 base from V and 7 from J; bases not matched to a gene: 11. The CDR3 is made up of 17 amino acids. Germline lookup yields CDR1 MGHDK and CDR2 SYGVNS.

This clonotype was counted ten times or more. The chain has TRBV7-2 and TRBJ2-1; 7 positions agree with TRBD2. This CDR3 is built from 15 residues. V lost 5 bases to trimming and J lost 4 bases; unmatched junction nucleotides: 8. CDR1 is SGHTA, CDR2 FQGNSA, per germline. For the CDR3, the DNA is TGTGCCAGCAGCGTAGAGCGGGACTCATACAATGAGCAGTTCTTC. It codes for CASSVERDSYNEQFF.

Many counts were recorded for this clonotype. The J gene is TRBJ2-4, the V gene TRBV20-1; TRBD1 matches at 11 bases. The CDR3 extends over 14 amino acids. J was trimmed by 3 bases and V by 6 bases; bases with no gene match: 4. Per the germline V gene, CDR1 is DFQATT and CDR2 is SNEGSKA (reference sequence). For the CDR3, the DNA is TGCAGTGCGGGCGGGACAGGGGGCAAAAACATTCAGTACTTC. Encoded protein: CSAGGTGGKNIQYF.